This section outlines one TCR beta chain sequence together with its context. The antigen remains unidentified. The data derive from a study of cytomegalovirus exposure and HLA in healthy donors. Germline V CDR1 and CDR2: LGHNT, FRNRAP. J was trimmed by 7 bases and V by 6 bases; bases with no gene match: 11. The CDR3 is made up of 15 amino acids. Both 60 Vbeta primers and 13 Jbeta primers went into the PCR. Sequencing used immunoSEQ multiplex PCR; TCRdb keeps in-frame clones, though not all of them. The sample holds 150,000 to 200,000 clones; around 77% are singletons and the top ten take 1.5% to 2%. Study-level findings and limits: For cytomegalovirus status, the classifier reportedly gave diagnoses with high specificity and sensitivity. Data from an earlier analysis indicated that most TCR beta V segments were productive either about 87% or about 30% of the time. Cytomegalovirus association was listed for under 200 TCR beta chains.

This receptor was identified in a woman in her thirties in good health and CMV-seronegative. V and J are TRBV12-5 and TRBJ2-1; TRBD1 agrees at 8 bases. Sequenced material: PBMCs. For the CDR3, the DNA is TGTGCTAGTGGACGCGGACAGGGAGAGTTGAATGAGCAGTTCTTC. Protein: CASGRGQGELNEQFF.